A single sample gave rise to the 21 T cell receptor beta chains below, sequenced in a study of T cells in Graves' hyperthyroidism and ophthalmopathy. Amplified TCR beta CDR3 regions derived from RNA transcripts. First-round RT-PCR targeting the TCR CDR3 was performed with the HTBI primer set. TCRdb reprocessed the multiplex PCR reads with MiXCR, giving one entry per CDR3 protein. The sample yields about 590,000 distinct CDR3 sequences, approximately 15% seen once. The sample comprised blood. Receptor source: a young woman with Graves' hyperthyroidism.

This clonotype was detected only a few times. The chain joins TRBV20-1 to TRBJ2-7; no firm D call. Germline lookup yields CDR1 DFQATT and CDR2 SNEGSKA (reference sequence). CDR3 length: 15 residues. V gave up 1 base and J gave up 0 bases, with 13 bases separating them. CDR3 sequence: CSARVAALSSYEQYF. DNA for the CDR3: TGCAGTGCTAGAGTGGCGGCCCTGAGCTCCTACGAGCAGTACTTC.

The gene calls are TRBV7-6 and TRBJ2-1, with TRBD2 matching over 14 bases. V gave up 5 bases and J gave up 0 bases; unmatched junction bases: 9. This CDR3 comprises 19 residues. The germline V gene encodes CDR1 SGHVS and CDR2 FNYEAQ. The CDR3 DNA is TGTGCCAGCAGCCCGGGGACTAGCGGGAGCACCCGCTCCTACAATGAGCAGTTCTTC. It encodes CASSPGTSGSTRSYNEQFF. The full variable domain, rest sourced from reference TRBV7-6 and TRBJ2-1, is GAGVSQSPRYKVTKRGQDVALRCDPISGHVSLYWYRQALGQGPEFLTYFNYEAQQDKSGLPNDRFSAERPEGSISTLTIQRTEQRDSAMYRCASSPGTSGSTRSYNEQFFGPGTRLTVL.

V gene TRBV24-1 combines with J gene TRBJ1-5; possibly TRBD1 for D (5 bases). Germline V gene lookup returns CDR1 KGHDR and CDR2 SFDVKD. This CDR3 region has 14 residues. V lost 4 bases and J lost 7, with 13 bases in between. In nucleotides, the CDR3 is TGTGCCACCAGTGAGCCGGGACGCGGGCAGCCCCAGCATTTT. Translation gives CATSEPGRGQPQHF.

This clonotype has a count of ten or more. This chain joins TRBV12-3 or TRBV12-4 and TRBJ2-1, with a possible D match to TRBD2 (6 bases). Trimming pared 5 bases from V and 9 bases from J, leaving 11 bases between. This CDR3 has 12 residues. The CDR3 region has the DNA TGTGCCAGCAGTCTGATCGGGGGTGAGCAGTTCTTC. This sequence encodes CASSLIGGEQFF.

This clonotype was counted many times. The chain links TRBV12-3 or TRBV12-4 to TRBJ2-3; 7 bases align to TRBD2. V shed 2 bases and J 2 bases; nucleotides not matched to a gene: 4. The CDR3 spans 15 residues. The CDR3 protein is CASSLWRGYTDTQYF. The CDR3 region has the DNA TGTGCCAGCAGTTTATGGCGGGGGTACACAGATACGCAGTATTTT.

Points on this clonotype: At one of its ends the junction is not consistent with the germline gene, which may arise from a read error. This chain uses TRBV11-2 with TRBJ1-1; 10 bases line up with TRBD1. The CDR3 loop spans 17 amino acids. The germline gives CDR1 SGHAT, CDR2 FQNNGV. CDR3 in DNA: TGTGCCAGCAGCTTAGATCCGACAGGGGGCCTTCGAACTGAAGCTTCCTTT. This translates into CASSLDPTGGLRTEASF.

This clonotype was found many times. The gene calls are TRBV27 and TRBJ2-7; maybe TRBD2 (5 bases). Trimming left V 2 bases short and J 3 bases short, with 11 bases between. The CDR3 has 14 residues. The germline gives CDR1 MNHEY, CDR2 SMNVEV (reference sequence). CDR3 nucleotide sequence: TGTGCCAGCAGTTTAAAAGCGGAGTACTACGAGCAGTACTTC. As protein: CASSLKAEYYEQYF.

This clonotype was counted ten times or more. The chain recombines TRBV30 with TRBJ1-4, with D maybe TRBD1 (6 bases). Deletions cut 3 bases from V and 0 bases from J, with 14 bases between. There are 16 residues in the CDR3. From germline, CDR1 is GTSNPN and CDR2 SVGIG (reference sequence). The CDR3: CAWRGGGQSTNEKLFF. The CDR3 DNA reads as TGTGCCTGGAGAGGAGGAGGACAGTCAACTAATGAAAAACTGTTTTTT.

This clonotype was counted ten times or more. V and J are TRBV7-2 and TRBJ2-2; D is unresolved. Germline V gives CDR1 SGHTA, CDR2 FQGNSA. V was trimmed by 6 bases and J by 4 bases, leaving 9 bases between them. The CDR3 is 13 residues long. The CDR3 sequence: CASRDWTTGELFF. The CDR3 DNA is TGTGCCAGCAGGGATTGGACCACCGGGGAGCTGTTTTTT.

This chain connects TRBV5-4 to TRBJ1-2; TRBD1 aligns across 8 bases. V lost 0 bases to trimming and J lost 6 bases; unmatched junction nucleotides: 4. Germline V gene data show CDR1 as SGHNT and CDR2 as YYREEE (reference sequence). The CDR3 extends over 14 amino acids. The CDR3 loop is CASSLGQGPHGYTF. CDR3 bases: TGTGCCAGCAGCTTGGGACAGGGGCCCCATGGCTACACCTTC. Complete variable domain (other parts from reference TRBV5-4 and TRBJ1-2): ETGVTQSPTHLIKTRGQQVTLRCSSQSGHNTVSWYQQALGQGPQFIFQYYREEENGRGNFPPRFSGLQFPNYSSELNVNALELDDSALYLCASSLGQGPHGYTFGSGTRLTVV.

This clonotype was counted ten times or more. The gene calls are TRBV6-6 and TRBJ1-1; D gene ambiguous. The CDR3 has 15 amino acids. Trimming took off 0 bases at V and 2 bases at J, with 10 bases between the two ends. Germline V gives CDR1 MNHNY, CDR2 SVGAGI (reference sequence). CDR3 in DNA: TGTGCCAGCAGTTACTCTAGGCAGCAAAACACTGAAGCTTTCTTT. Protein sequence: CASSYSRQQNTEAFF.

This clonotype has just a few counts. The chain couples TRBV7-6 to TRBJ2-7; 8 positions agree with TRBD2. Germline V gene data show CDR1 as SGHVS and CDR2 as FNYEAQ. The CDR3 runs 14 residues. V trimming: 3 bases; J trimming: 5 bases; junction bases outside the gene matches: 6. CDR3 loop: CASSFGGLGNEQYF. The DNA for the CDR3 is TGTGCCAGCAGCTTCGGGGGACTAGGCAACGAGCAGTACTTC. The full variable domain, with the rest looked up from reference TRBV7-6 and TRBJ2-7, is GAGVSQSPRYKVTKRGQDVALRCDPISGHVSLYWYRQALGQGPEFLTYFNYEAQQDKSGLPNDRFSAERPEGSISTLTIQRTEQRDSAMYRCASSFGGLGNEQYFGPGTRLTVT.

The chain has TRBV7-9 and TRBJ2-2; a weak D match, TRBD2 (5 bases). The CDR3 extends over 16 amino acids. Germline V gives CDR1 SEHNR, CDR2 FQNEAQ (reference sequence). The V gene lost 1 base and the J gene lost 0 bases, with 9 bases spanning the gap. CDR3: CASSLGDSANTGELFF. The CDR3 DNA reads TGTGCCAGCAGCTTAGGAGATAGCGCGAACACCGGGGAGCTGTTTTTT.

There are many counts of this clonotype. J is TRBJ2-3 and V is TRBV29-1, with TRBD1 as a possible D gene (6 bases). Trimming removed 6 bases from V and 6 bases from J, with 10 bases in between. Germline values: CDR1 SQVTM, CDR2 ANQGSEA. The CDR3 contains 11 residues. The CDR3 is CSVLQGDTQYF. In nucleotides, the CDR3 is TGCAGCGTATTACAGGGCGATACGCAGTATTTT.

This clonotype was picked up many times. An end of the junction does not agree with germline; a read error may underlie this. The chain has TRBV3-1 and TRBJ2-7; TRBD1 matches at 8 bases. Germline-derived CDR1 and CDR2 are LGHDT and YNNKEL (reference sequence). This CDR3 contains 14 residues. CDR3 region: CASSQDRGSYEQYF. For the CDR3, the DNA is TGTGCCAGCAGTCAAGACAGGGGATCCTACGAGCAGTACTTC.

This clonotype was seen repeatedly, ten times or more. V gene TRBV20-1 combines with J gene TRBJ2-7; the D gene is possibly TRBD2 (6 bases). This CDR3 spans 14 amino acids. V was pared by 1 base and J by 6 bases, with 16 bases between. In germline, CDR1 is DFQATT, CDR2 SNEGSKA (reference sequence). The CDR3 is CSARARTIGGEQYF. The DNA of the CDR3 is TGCAGTGCTAGAGCAAGGACTATAGGAGGCGAGCAGTACTTC.

Many counts were recorded for this clonotype. The chain links TRBV7-2 to TRBJ2-2, with TRBD2 as a possible D gene (6 bases). This CDR3 spans 15 amino acids. Trimming left V 8 bases short and J 0 bases short, with 13 bases between. Germline assignment: CDR1 SGHTA and CDR2 FQGNSA. CDR3 bases: TGTGCCAGCTCACTCTCGGGAGCGAACACCGGGGAGCTGTTTTTT. Amino acids: CASSLSGANTGELFF.

A word on this clonotype: A clone one base away is much larger, so this may be a read error. CDR3 nucleotides: TGTGCCAGCAGTTACCCGAGACAAACCCCCTACGAGCAGTACTTC. Amino acid sequence: CASSYPRQTPYEQYF. The rearrangement joins TRBV6-2 or TRBV6-3 to TRBJ2-7; D not resolved. The germline CDR1 and CDR2 sequences are MNHEY and SVGEGT. Deletions cut 2 bases from V and 2 bases from J, with 13 bases between. The CDR3 spans 15 residues.

This clonotype showed up many times. The J gene is TRBJ2-3, the V gene TRBV12-3 or TRBV12-4; no firm D call. The ends were cut back, 2 bases at V and 2 bases at J, with 11 bases in the middle. This CDR3 has 15 residues. The CDR3 sequence: CASSLPPGVTDTQYF. The CDR3 DNA sequence: TGTGCCAGCAGTTTACCGCCTGGGGTCACAGATACGCAGTATTTT.

The rearrangement joins TRBV6-5 to TRBJ1-2; possibly TRBD1 for D (6 bases). V shed 0 bases and J shed 1 base, with 15 bases lying between them. CDR1 is MNHEY and CDR2 is SVGAGI in the germline V gene. The CDR3 is 17 amino acids. The CDR3 DNA follows: TGTGCCAGCAGTTACTCGTGGGGGGCCGGGGATAACTATGGCTACACCTTC. Its protein product is CASSYSWGAGDNYGYTF.

This clonotype was seen more than once but under ten times. CDR3 sequence reads: CASSDRTGLEKLFF. For the CDR3, the DNA is TGTGCCAGCAGTGACCGGACAGGACTCGAAAAACTGTTTTTT. V is TRBV25-1 and J is TRBJ1-4; 7 nucleotides line up with TRBD1. The CDR3 length is 14 residues. Per germline, CDR1 MGHDK and CDR2 SYGVNS. The V and J ends lost 3 bases and 8 bases, in that order; junction bases with no gene match: 6.